The clone carrying this TCR beta chain has a count of ten or more. Its antigen is not identified. CDR3 size: 13 residues. Trimming pared 3 bases from V and 3 bases from J, leaving 8 bases between. CDR1 is SGHAT and CDR2 is FQDESV in the germline V gene (reference sequence). These data belong to a study of T-cell reconstitution after alpha-beta-depleted transplantation in children. Study outcomes and limitations: Newly produced T cells mostly accounted for T-cell counts and diversity one year post-transplant.

Unique molecular identifiers were used in preparing the TCRbeta library. Using its own MiXCR run on the PCR reads, TCRdb lists one record per CDR3 protein. The repertoire holds 550,000 to 600,000 distinct CDR3 sequences, with 20% to 25% as singletons. Sequencing was performed on PBMCs, mostly from graft donor cells, taken 360 days after TCRalphabeta/CD19-depleted stem cell transplant. The TCR was taken from a boy less than two years old who had a stem cell transplant for acute myeloid leukemia, so the T cells may come from the graft donor. The V and J genes are TRBV11-1 and TRBJ1-2; D is ambiguous. The chain's CDR3 is CASSFERDYGYTF. The CDR3 DNA reads TGTGCCAGCAGCTTCGAGAGGGACTATGGCTACACCTTC.